Sequencing of this T cell receptor beta chain was carried out in a study of cytomegalovirus exposure and HLA in healthy donors. Here immunoSEQ multiplex PCR was the method, and the copy in TCRdb shows in-frame clones only, minus some. This table has roughly 73,000 clones, about 95% appearing once. Turning to this clone: What it binds is not known.

Study-wide points: Reportedly, cytomegalovirus status was diagnosed with high sensitivity and specificity. Rarity held for most TCR sequences, but there were some public TCRs that occurred in many donors.

The germline gives CDR1 SGDLS, CDR2 YYNGEE. Trimming left V 1 base short and J 5 bases short, with 7 bases between. This CDR3 region has 12 residues. Sequencing was performed on PBMCs. This sequence was found in a man younger than 35 in good health and CMV-seronegative. V usage is TRBV9 and J usage is TRBJ2-7; D unclear. The CDR3 here is CASSVNFDEQYF. CDR3 DNA sequence: TGTGCCAGCAGCGTAAATTTCGACGAGCAGTACTTC.